What follows are 28 T cell receptor beta chains derived from one specimen sequenced in a study of response to subunit inactivated influenza vaccine. TCRdb reprocessed the RT-PCR reads via MiXCR and lists one record per CDR3 protein. Among 500,000 to 600,000 distinct CDR3 sequences, about 8% were seen once, and the ten largest hold 10% to 15%. The sequences come from PBMCs from blood, collected around 25 months after vaccination. These TCRs come from a man aged 45-69 years who received an inactivated influenza vaccine.

This clonotype came up a few times. The V gene is TRBV6-5, the J gene TRBJ2-7; 8 bases are shared with TRBD2. With 0 bases clipped from V and 3 bases from J, the junction kept 10 bases outside the gene matches. This CDR3 has 17 residues. Germline values: CDR1 MNHEY, CDR2 SVGAGI. Here the CDR3 reads CASSYSLPGRGGYEQYF. The CDR3 coding sequence is TGTGCCAGCAGTTACTCCTTACCCGGGAGGGGGGGCTACGAGCAGTACTTC.

This clonotype was recorded many times. The chain couples TRBV10-3 to TRBJ2-1, with 8 nucleotides matching TRBD2. V dropped 6 bases and J dropped 5; count of bases not matched to a gene: 9. Germline loops: CDR1 ENHRY, CDR2 SYGVKD. CDR3 size: 15 residues. The CDR3: CAIRGQRGRDNEQFF. The CDR3 DNA sequence: TGTGCCATCAGGGGCCAGCGGGGGAGAGACAATGAGCAGTTCTTC.

A few counts support this clonotype. This chain links TRBV30 with TRBJ2-1; no clear D. Deletions cut 0 bases from V and 12 bases from J, with 12 bases between. Germline V CDR1 and CDR2: GTSNPN, SVGIG (reference sequence). This CDR3 has 12 residues. In DNA, the CDR3 is TGTGCCTGGAGTGTTCGAGAGAATAGGCAGTTCTTC. Protein product: CAWSVRENRQFF.

The chain uses TRBV20-1 and TRBJ1-2, with D perhaps TRBD1 (6 bases). The germline V gene encodes CDR1 DFQATT and CDR2 SNEGSKA (reference sequence). The CDR3 consists of 14 residues. V lost 5 bases to trimming and J lost 4 bases, with 17 bases between them. The CDR3 region is CSAHTTGLGYGYTF. DNA of the CDR3: TGCAGTGCTCACACGACAGGACTAGGCTATGGCTACACCTTC.

The CDR3 DNA follows: TGCAGTGTTGTACAGGGCGTGAGACAGCCCCAGCATTTT. Protein sequence: CSVVQGVRQPQHF. The gene calls are TRBV20-1 and TRBJ1-5, with D possibly matching TRBD1 (6 bases). Germline V gene data show CDR1 as DFQATT and CDR2 as SNEGSKA (reference sequence). The CDR3 loop spans 13 amino acids. Trimming cost V 7 bases and J 7 bases, with 17 bases left between them.

In its sample, this clonotype was seen a few times. The DNA of the CDR3 is TGCAGTGCTAGAGTCCCGTGGGGAGGGACTGAAGCTTTCTTT. Its translation is CSARVPWGGTEAFF. The chain couples TRBV20-1 to TRBJ1-1; unclear D gene. Germline loops: CDR1 DFQATT, CDR2 SNEGSKA (reference sequence). The CDR3 length is 14 residues. The ends were cut back, 1 base at V and 5 bases at J, with 14 bases in the middle.

This clonotype has at least ten counts. The chain uses TRBV29-1 and TRBJ1-1; D ambiguous. This CDR3 has 13 amino acids. Germline V CDR1 and CDR2: SQVTM, ANQGSEA. V lost 0 bases, J lost 3 bases, and 8 bases lay in between. This CDR3 is CSVEDTVYTEAFF. The CDR3 bases are TGCAGCGTTGAAGACACAGTGTACACTGAAGCTTTCTTT.

This clonotype occurred many times. The V gene is TRBV28, the J gene TRBJ1-6; D unclear. V lost 5 bases to trimming and J lost 8 bases, with 16 bases between them. Germline V gene sequence: CDR1 MDHEN, CDR2 SYDVKM. The CDR3 is 15 amino acids. CDR3 DNA: TGTGCCAGCAGTCTGTCAACTCCCGGGGATTCACCCCTCCACTTT. This codes for CASSLSTPGDSPLHF.

This clonotype was counted ten times or more. V usage is TRBV7-8 and J usage is TRBJ2-7, with TRBD1 identical over 8 bases. This CDR3 has 15 residues. With V trimmed by 2 bases and J by 5 bases, 8 bases remained unmatched. In germline, CDR1 is SGHVS, CDR2 FQNEAQ. The CDR3 loop is CASSLHGQGRNEQYF. CDR3 bases: TGTGCCAGCAGCTTACACGGACAGGGAAGGAACGAGCAGTACTTC.

This clonotype was seen at least ten times. The J gene is TRBJ2-3, the V gene TRBV4-3; 7 nucleotides line up with TRBD2. The CDR3 totals 17 residues. Germline assignment: CDR1 LGHNA and CDR2 YSLEER. J lost 3 bases, V lost 0 bases, and 9 bases had no gene match. CDR3 residues: CASSQDRRTRKTDTQYF. In nucleotides, the CDR3 is TGCGCCAGCAGCCAAGATCGACGGACTAGGAAGACAGATACGCAGTATTTT.

This clonotype appeared a few times. The chain couples TRBV19 to TRBJ1-5, with TRBD1 matching 7 bases. After removal of 4 bases from V and 4 bases from J, the junction contained 10 bases not matched to a gene. The CDR3 is 16 residues long. Germline V gene data show CDR1 as LNHDA and CDR2 as SQIVND (reference sequence). The CDR3 reads CASSTPGQVGNQPQHF. The CDR3 bases are TGTGCCAGTAGTACCCCCGGACAGGTCGGAAATCAGCCCCAGCATTTT.

The rearrangement uses TRBV18 and TRBJ2-5; no definite D call. The V and J ends lost 3 bases and 5 bases respectively, with 10 bases between them. CDR3 size: 13 residues. Germline V gene data show CDR1 as KGHSH and CDR2 as LQKENI. The CDR3 here is CASSPWGGETQYF. The CDR3, as DNA: TGTGCCAGCTCACCTTGGGGTGGTGAGACCCAGTACTTC.

This clonotype was seen a few times. This rearrangement joins TRBV4-3 to TRBJ2-7; unclear D gene. Germline V gives CDR1 LGHNA, CDR2 YSLEER. V was cut by 5 bases and J by 0 bases, with 17 bases left in between. The CDR3 spans 16 residues. CDR3 sequence (DNA): TGCGCCAGCAGCGAAGGTGGGCAGGTTGGCTCCTACGAGCAGTACTTC. This gives the protein CASSEGGQVGSYEQYF.

The chain combines TRBV15 with TRBJ2-7; tentative D call: TRBD1 (7 bases). This CDR3 region has 16 residues. The V end lost 6 bases, the J end lost 7 bases, and 25 bases lay between the germline ends. Per the germline V gene, CDR1 is LNHNV and CDR2 is YYDKDF (reference sequence). Here the CDR3 DNA reads TGTGCCACCAGTAGGGGCGGGACAGCGACCCCTAAGGAGCAGTACTTC. This codes for CATSRGGTATPKEQYF.

This clonotype showed up just a few times. The rearrangement uses TRBV3-1 and TRBJ2-5; 9 positions agree with TRBD2. The CDR3 loop spans 19 amino acids. With V trimmed by 2 bases and J by 0 bases, 13 bases remained unmatched. Germline loops: CDR1 LGHDT, CDR2 YNNKEL (reference sequence). CDR3 amino acids: CASSQTLLDSGGDQETQYF. The CDR3 DNA is TGTGCCAGCAGCCAAACTCTGCTCGATAGCGGGGGAGACCAAGAGACCCAGTACTTC.

Only a few counts were recorded for this clonotype. This chain joins TRBV20-1 and TRBJ1-5, with D tentatively TRBD1 (5 bases). There are 14 residues in the CDR3. CDR1 and CDR2 from the germline V gene are DFQATT and SNEGSKA (reference sequence). Between the trimmed V and J ends, which lost 2 bases and 0 bases, there was a span of 8 bases. The CDR3, as DNA: TGCAGTGCTAGACCCGACAGTAGCAATCAGCCCCAGCATTTT. It is translated as CSARPDSSNQPQHF.

Only a few counts were recorded for this clonotype. This sequence joins TRBV7-2 and TRBJ2-3; TRBD2 is a possible D gene (6 bases). This CDR3 spans 16 amino acids. Trimming took off 5 bases at V and 0 bases at J, with 15 bases between the two ends. Germline V gives CDR1 SGHTA, CDR2 FQGNSA. CDR3 nucleotides: TGTGCCAGCAGCCTGCGGGGAGCGTCTAGCACAGATACGCAGTATTTT. Its protein product is CASSLRGASSTDTQYF. The complete variable domain, with remaining parts taken from reference TRBV7-2 and TRBJ2-3, reads GAGVSQSPSNKVTEKGKDVELRCDPISGHTALYWYRQSLGQGLEFLIYFQGNSAPDKSGLPSDRFSAERTGGSVSTLTIQRTQQEDSAVYLCASSLRGASSTDTQYFGPGTRLTVL.

This clonotype was counted many times. The chain uses TRBV15 and TRBJ2-2; 9 bases agree with TRBD1. V was pared by 4 bases and J by 3 bases, with 3 bases of the junction left unmatched. The CDR3 loop spans 15 amino acids. Germline lookup yields CDR1 LNHNV and CDR2 YYDKDF (reference sequence). CDR3 nucleotide sequence: TGTGCCACCAGCATAGGGGACAGGGACACCGGGGAGCTGTTTTTT. Protein: CATSIGDRDTGELFF.

This clonotype was detected ten times or more. The V call is TRBV12-3 or TRBV12-4, the J call TRBJ2-7; D possibly corresponds to TRBD1 (5 bases). The CDR3 contains 13 residues. V lost 2 bases to trimming and J lost 2 bases, with 7 bases between them. Written as DNA, the CDR3 is TGTGCCAGCAGTTTAACACAGGCCTACGAGCAGTACTTC. Protein sequence: CASSLTQAYEQYF.

This clonotype has ten or more counts. V and J are TRBV6-2 or TRBV6-3 and TRBJ2-1, with D possibly TRBD2 on 6 matching bases. Germline CDR1 reads MNHEY; CDR2 reads SVGEGT. The CDR3 has 15 amino acids. Trimming left V 5 bases short and J 4 bases short, with 15 bases between. The CDR3 spells CASSDFTGLYNEQFF. CDR3 sequence (DNA): TGTGCCAGCAGTGATTTTACGGGACTTTACAATGAGCAGTTCTTC.

This clonotype was seen a few times. V is TRBV7-3 and J is TRBJ2-2, with 11 bases that match TRBD2. Per the germline V gene, CDR1 is SGHTA and CDR2 is FQGTGA. V was pared by 5 bases and J by 3 bases, with 11 bases of the junction left unmatched. The CDR3 runs 18 residues. Written as DNA, the CDR3 is TGTGCCAGCAGCCCGGGACTAGCGGTGCTCGCGGACACCGGGGAGCTGTTTTTT. Residues: CASSPGLAVLADTGELFF.

The CDR3 DNA is TGTGCCAGCAGTTACCAAGGGGATACGCAGTATTTT. Its translation: CASSYQGDTQYF. The chain has TRBV6-2 or TRBV6-3 and TRBJ2-3; D is ambiguous. This CDR3 region has 12 residues. The germline V and J ends were trimmed by 2 bases and 6 bases, with 6 bases remaining between them. Germline V gene lookup returns CDR1 MNHEY and CDR2 SVGEGT.

This clonotype was picked up many times. This chain connects TRBV20-1 to TRBJ2-5; possible D gene TRBD2, 5 bases. V lost 4 bases, J lost 5 bases, and 11 bases lay in between. The CDR3 has 12 amino acids. CDR1 and CDR2 from the germline V gene are DFQATT and SNEGSKA (reference sequence). CDR3 protein: CSAKRPGETQYF. For the CDR3, the DNA is TGCAGTGCTAAAAGACCGGGGGAGACCCAGTACTTC.

The CDR3 DNA reads as TGTGCCACCACCCGGGACAGGTCTGGAAACACCATATATTTT. Protein product: CATTRDRSGNTIYF. J is TRBJ1-3 and V is TRBV12-3 or TRBV12-4; 8 bases agree with TRBD1. This CDR3 region has 14 residues. The ends lost 10 bases at V and 1 base at J; junction bases unmatched: 6.

This clonotype came up a few times. The rearrangement uses TRBV12-3 or TRBV12-4 and TRBJ1-2; 7 bases are shared with TRBD1. The CDR3 contains 17 residues. V dropped 6 bases and J dropped 7; count of bases not matched to a gene: 20. The CDR3 DNA sequence: TGTGCCAGCAGCCCCAGTTTCCGGGACAGTGGGCCCGGTGGCTACACCTTC. The encoded protein is CASSPSFRDSGPGGYTF.

This clonotype was recorded at least ten times. The chain recombines TRBV12-3 or TRBV12-4 with TRBJ1-1; D remains ambiguous. Deletions cut 0 bases from V and 1 base from J, with 9 bases between. This CDR3 has 15 amino acids. CDR3: CASSLAATWNTEAFF. The CDR3 bases are TGTGCCAGCAGTTTAGCGGCAACTTGGAACACTGAAGCTTTCTTT.

CDR3 DNA: TGTGCCAGCAGTGAAGGGGCACAGGGGACGGCTTTCTTT. This translates into CASSEGAQGTAFF. The chain combines TRBV2 with TRBJ1-1; 7 bases fit TRBD1. Germline CDR1 and CDR2: SNHLY and FYNNEI. The CDR3 is 13 residues long. V was pared by 1 base and J by 11 bases, with 7 bases of the junction left unmatched.

This clonotype was counted only a few times. J is TRBJ2-1 and V is TRBV9, with a weak D call TRBD2 (5 bases). The CDR3 is 14 amino acids. CDR1 is SGDLS and CDR2 is YYNGEE in the germline V gene. The germline V and J ends were trimmed by 7 bases and 5 bases, with 16 bases remaining between them. DNA for the CDR3: TGTGCCAGCGGATCGGCGGGTTACAACAATGAGCAGTTCTTC. Translating gives CASGSAGYNNEQFF.